This T cell receptor (beta chain) was obtained from a study of T-cell reconstitution after alpha-beta-depleted transplantation in children. V lost 0 bases and J lost 0, with 6 bases in between. The V gene's germline CDR1 is LNHNV and CDR2 YYDKDF (reference sequence). This CDR3 comprises 15 residues. Preparation of the TCRbeta library used unique molecular identifiers. TCRdb recomputed calls from the PCR reads with MiXCR, one row per CDR3 protein. Here the sample spans about 640,000 distinct CDR3 sequences, approximately 16% being singletons. The sample holds a few counts of this clonotype. This clonotype originated in a human donor who donated a stem cell graft to a child with acute myeloid leukemia. The sequences come from PBMCs from the stem cell graft donor, collected from the stem cell graft. The V call is TRBV15, the J call TRBJ1-5; D ambiguous. The CDR3 protein is CATSREGYSNQPQHF. The CDR3 DNA reads TGTGCCACCAGCAGAGAGGGATATAGCAATCAGCCCCAGCATTTT.